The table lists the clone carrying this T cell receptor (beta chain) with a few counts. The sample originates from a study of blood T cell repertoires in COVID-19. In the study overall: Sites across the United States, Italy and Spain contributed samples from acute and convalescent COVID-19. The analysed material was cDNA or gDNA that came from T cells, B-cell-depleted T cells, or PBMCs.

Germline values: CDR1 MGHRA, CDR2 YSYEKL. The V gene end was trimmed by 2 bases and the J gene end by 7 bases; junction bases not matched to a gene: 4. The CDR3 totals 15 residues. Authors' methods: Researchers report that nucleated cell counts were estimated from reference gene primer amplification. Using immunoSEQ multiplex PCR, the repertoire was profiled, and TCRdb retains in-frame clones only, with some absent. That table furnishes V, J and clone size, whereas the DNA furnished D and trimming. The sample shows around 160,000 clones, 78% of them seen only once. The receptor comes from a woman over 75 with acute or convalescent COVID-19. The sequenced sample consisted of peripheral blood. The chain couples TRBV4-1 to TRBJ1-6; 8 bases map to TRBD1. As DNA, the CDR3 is TGCGCCAGCAGCCAACCTGGGACAGGCAATTCACCCCTCCACTTT. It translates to CASSQPGTGNSPLHF.